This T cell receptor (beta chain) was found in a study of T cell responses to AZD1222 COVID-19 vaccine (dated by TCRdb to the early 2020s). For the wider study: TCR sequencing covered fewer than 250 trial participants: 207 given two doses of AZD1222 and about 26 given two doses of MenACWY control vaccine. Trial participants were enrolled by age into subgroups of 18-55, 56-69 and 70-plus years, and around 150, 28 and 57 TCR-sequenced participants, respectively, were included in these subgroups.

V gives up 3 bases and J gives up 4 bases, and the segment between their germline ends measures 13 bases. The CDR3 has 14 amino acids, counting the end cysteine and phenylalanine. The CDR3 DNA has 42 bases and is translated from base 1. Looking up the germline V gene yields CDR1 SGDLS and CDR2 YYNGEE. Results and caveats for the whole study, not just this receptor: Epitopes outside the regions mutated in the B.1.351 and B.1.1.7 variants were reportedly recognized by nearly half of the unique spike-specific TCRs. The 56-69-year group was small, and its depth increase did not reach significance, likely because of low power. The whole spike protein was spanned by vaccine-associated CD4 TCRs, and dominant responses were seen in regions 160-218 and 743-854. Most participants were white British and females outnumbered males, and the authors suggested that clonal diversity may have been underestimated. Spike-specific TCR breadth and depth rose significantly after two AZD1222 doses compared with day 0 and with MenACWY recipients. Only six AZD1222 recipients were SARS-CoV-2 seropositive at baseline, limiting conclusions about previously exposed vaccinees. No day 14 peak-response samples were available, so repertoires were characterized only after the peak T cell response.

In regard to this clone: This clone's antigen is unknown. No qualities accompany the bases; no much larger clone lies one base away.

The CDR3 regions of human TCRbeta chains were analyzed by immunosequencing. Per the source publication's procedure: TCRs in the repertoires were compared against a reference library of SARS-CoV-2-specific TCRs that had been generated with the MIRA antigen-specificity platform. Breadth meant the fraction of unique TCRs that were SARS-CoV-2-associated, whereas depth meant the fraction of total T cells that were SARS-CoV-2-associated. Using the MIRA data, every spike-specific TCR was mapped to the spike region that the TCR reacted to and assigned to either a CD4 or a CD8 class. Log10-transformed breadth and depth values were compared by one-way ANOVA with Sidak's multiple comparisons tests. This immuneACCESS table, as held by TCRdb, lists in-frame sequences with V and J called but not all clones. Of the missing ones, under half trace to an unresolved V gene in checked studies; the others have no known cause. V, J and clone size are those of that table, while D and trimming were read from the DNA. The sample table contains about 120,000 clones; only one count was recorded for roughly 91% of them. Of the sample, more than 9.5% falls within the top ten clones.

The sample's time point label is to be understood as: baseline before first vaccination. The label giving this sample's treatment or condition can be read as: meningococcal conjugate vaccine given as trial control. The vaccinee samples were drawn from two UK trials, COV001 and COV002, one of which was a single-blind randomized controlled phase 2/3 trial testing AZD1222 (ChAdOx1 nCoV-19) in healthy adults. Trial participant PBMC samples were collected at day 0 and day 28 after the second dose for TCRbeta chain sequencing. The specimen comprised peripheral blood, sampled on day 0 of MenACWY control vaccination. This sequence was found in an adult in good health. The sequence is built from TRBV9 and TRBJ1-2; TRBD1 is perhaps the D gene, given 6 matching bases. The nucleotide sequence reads TGTGCCAGCAGCGCAGGGGACCGAGGCTATGGCTACACCTTC. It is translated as CASSAGDRGYGYTF.